This TCR beta chain originates from a study of cytomegalovirus exposure and HLA in healthy donors. Primers included in the PCR were 60 Vbeta and 13 Jbeta primers. Data came from immunoSEQ multiplex PCR; TCRdb stores just in-frame clones and leaves some out. The sample contains fewer than 150,000 clones, approximately 80% of which appear only once. With 1 base removed from V and 12 bases from J, the gap between germline ends came to 13 bases. The CDR3 has 14 amino acids. Germline V lookup: CDR1 SGHTA, CDR2 FQGNSA. This clone was detected once. Source material: PBMCs. The TCR sequence derives from a male donor in good health and CMV-seronegative. The chain joins TRBV7-2 to TRBJ1-6; D possibly corresponds to TRBD1 (5 bases). The CDR3 loop is CASSLEGPVLPLHF. The CDR3 DNA reads as TGTGCCAGCAGCTTAGAGGGGCCAGTCCTACCCCTCCACTTT.